These T cell receptor beta chains were read from a single sample in a study of blood T cell repertoires in COVID-19. Only in-frame clones appear in the TCRdb table, and some are missing; sequencing was by immunoSEQ multiplex PCR. Found here are under 60,000 clones, 75% to 80% of them singletons; the top ten hold 15% to 20%. Sample: peripheral blood. These receptors were collected from a human donor with active or convalescent COVID-19. The donor label of this sample is uncertain. The CDR3 runs from the conserved cysteine through the conserved F or W. A D gene is named only where the DNA matches it firmly. Some rows have no size entry. The others give once, few or many, or a class for an expanded clone.

V gene: TRBV12-3/TRBV12-4
clone size: few
J gene: TRBJ1-3
CDR3 length: 13
D gene: NA
CDR3 DNA: TGTGCCAGCAGAAGACAGACGAGAAACACCATATATTTT
CDR3 protein: CASRRQTRNTIYF

V gene: TRBV27
clone size: once
J gene: TRBJ2-7
CDR3 length: 13
D gene: NA
CDR3 DNA: TGTGCCAGCAGGGAAGGACAGTTCTACGAGCAGTACTTC
CDR3 protein: CASREGQFYEQYF

V gene: TRBV7-9
clone size: few
J gene: TRBJ2-4
CDR3 length: 14
D gene: NA
CDR3 DNA: TGTGCCAGCAGCTTAGGTGGAGCTAGCCCGATTCAGTACTTC
CDR3 protein: CASSLGGASPIQYF

V gene: TRBV27
clone size: NA
J gene: TRBJ2-7
CDR3 length: 15
D gene: TRBD2
CDR3 DNA: TGTGCCAGCAATCCTCTAGCGGGAGAAACCTACGAGCAGTACTTC
CDR3 protein: CASNPLAGETYEQYF

V gene: TRBV11-2
clone size: NA
J gene: TRBJ2-3
CDR3 length: 16
D gene: NA
CDR3 DNA: TGTGCCAGCAGCTCGGGGGTAGTCCCACGCACAGATACGCAGTATTTT
CDR3 protein: CASSSGVVPRTDTQYF

V gene: TRBV5-4
clone size: NA
J gene: TRBJ2-2
CDR3 length: 16
D gene: TRBD2
CDR3 DNA: TGTGCCAGCAGCAGCGGGACTAGCGGGAGCACCGGGGAGCTGTTTTTT
CDR3 protein: CASSSGTSGSTGELFF

V gene: TRBV11-2
clone size: NA
J gene: TRBJ2-3
CDR3 length: 14
D gene: NA
CDR3 DNA: TGTGCCAGCAGCATACCCCCCAGGGGAGATACGCAGTATTTT
CDR3 protein: CASSIPPRGDTQYF

V gene: TRBV9
clone size: NA
J gene: TRBJ2-3
CDR3 length: 17
D gene: NA
CDR3 DNA: TGTGCCAGCAGCCCCCGGGGAGGGGGAGGGCCGACAGATACGCAGTATTTT
CDR3 protein: CASSPRGGGGPTDTQYF

V gene: TRBV9
clone size: NA
J gene: TRBJ2-1
CDR3 length: 15
D gene: TRBD1
CDR3 DNA: TGTGCCAGCACGAAGACAGGGGGCGCCTACAATGAGCAGTTCTTC
CDR3 protein: CASTKTGGAYNEQFF

V gene: TRBV28
clone size: few
J gene: TRBJ1-5
CDR3 length: 15
D gene: NA
CDR3 DNA: TGTGCCAGCAGCTTGGCCGACAGGCTCAATCAGCCCCAGCATTTT
CDR3 protein: CASSLADRLNQPQHF

V gene: TRBV27
clone size: once
J gene: TRBJ1-1
CDR3 length: 14
D gene: NA
CDR3 DNA: TGTGCCAGCAGTTTAGAGGGAGTGAACACTGAAGCTTTCTTT
CDR3 protein: CASSLEGVNTEAFF